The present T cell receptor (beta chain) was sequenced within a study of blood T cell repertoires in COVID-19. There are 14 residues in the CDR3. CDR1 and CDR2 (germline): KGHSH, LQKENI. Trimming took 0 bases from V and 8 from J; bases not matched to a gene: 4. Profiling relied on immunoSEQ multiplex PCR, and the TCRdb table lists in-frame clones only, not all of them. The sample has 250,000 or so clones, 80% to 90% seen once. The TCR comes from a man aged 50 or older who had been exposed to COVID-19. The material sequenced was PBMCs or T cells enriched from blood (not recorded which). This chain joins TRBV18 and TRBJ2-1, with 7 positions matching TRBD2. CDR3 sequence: CASSPPGGSDEQFF. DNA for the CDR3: TGTGCCAGCTCACCACCGGGGGGGAGCGATGAGCAGTTCTTC.